This TCR beta chain was sequenced for a study of cytomegalovirus exposure and HLA in healthy donors. Vbeta (60) and Jbeta (13) primers were used in the PCR. TCRdb's copy holds only in-frame clones and misses some; the assay was immunoSEQ multiplex PCR. The data contain 100,000 to 150,000 clones, 72% of them singletons. The germline CDR1 and CDR2 sequences are SGHRS and YFSETQ. This CDR3 has 15 residues. V lost 3 bases and J lost 8; bases outside the gene matches: 8. Study-wide results and caveats: A later analysis associated 16,951 TCR beta sequences with HLA alleles at a 0.05 false discovery rate.

Comment on this clone: The antigen remains undetermined.

The sample consisted of PBMCs. The sequence came from a man aged 25-45 years in good health and CMV-seronegative. This chain joins TRBV5-1 and TRBJ2-1; TRBD1 aligns across 10 bases. Here the CDR3 reads CASSSGQGWSDEQFF. The CDR3 coding sequence is TGCGCCAGCAGCTCGGGACAGGGGTGGTCCGATGAGCAGTTCTTC.